This TCR beta chain was sequenced for a study of siplizumab effects on memory and regulatory T cells. Study overall: With siplizumab at 0.8 to 1 ug/mL or without drug, mixed lymphocyte reactions were set up in pairs. General observations from the study: Naive T cells were seemingly more diverse than memory cells, and major contributions to the alloresponse seemed to be made by them.

About this clone: The antigen is undetermined.

Coculture of mixed lymphocyte reaction cells was performed at 37°C for 6 to 7 days. Responder PBMCs received a CFSE label and stimulator PBMCs a Violet Dye label, and the cells were mixed 1:1. Sequenced by immunoSEQ multiplex PCR; TCRdb stores in-frame clones only, minus some. Here the sample spans around 600 clones, roughly two thirds being singletons. Sequenced input: CFSE-low (dividing) CD8+ T cells sorted from an allogeneic mixed lymphocyte reaction. This clonotype was sampled from a human donor in good health; the cells came from an allogeneic mixed lymphocyte reaction. Some clones in this sample may be carry-over from other donors' samples.

CDR3 in DNA: TGTGCCAGCATTGGGCTACAGAGCTCCTACAATGAGCAGTTCTTC. Its protein is CASIGLQSSYNEQFF. J is TRBJ2-1 and V is TRBV27; no reliable D call. This CDR3 comprises 15 residues. Germline CDR1 reads MNHEY; CDR2 reads SMNVEV (reference sequence). With 7 bases removed from V and 0 bases from J, the gap between germline ends came to 13 bases.